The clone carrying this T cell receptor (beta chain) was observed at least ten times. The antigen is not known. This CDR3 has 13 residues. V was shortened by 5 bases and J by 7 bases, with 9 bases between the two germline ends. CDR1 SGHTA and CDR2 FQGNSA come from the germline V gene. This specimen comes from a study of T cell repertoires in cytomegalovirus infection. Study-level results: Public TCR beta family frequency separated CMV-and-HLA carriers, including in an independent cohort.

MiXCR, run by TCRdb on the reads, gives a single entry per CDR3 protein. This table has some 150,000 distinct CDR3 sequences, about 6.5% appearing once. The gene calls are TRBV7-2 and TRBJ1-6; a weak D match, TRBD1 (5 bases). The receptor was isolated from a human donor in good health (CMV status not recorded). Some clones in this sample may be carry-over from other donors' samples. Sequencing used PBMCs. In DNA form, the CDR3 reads TGTGCCAGCAGCCAGGGTTTCAATTCACCCCTCCACTTT. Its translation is CASSQGFNSPLHF.